Listed below are T cell receptor beta chains from one sample, sequenced in a study of CD8+CD57+ T cells in acquired aplastic anemia. MiXCR was run by TCRdb on the reads, yielding one entry per CDR3 protein. The table includes approximately 470,000 distinct CDR3 sequences, under 40% detected once. Sequencing was done on a sample of sorted CD4+, CD8+, or CD8+CD57+ T cells (not recorded which) from PBMCs. The receptors originated from a human donor with aplastic anemia. The CDR3 runs from the conserved cysteine through the conserved F or W. D genes are given only for firm matches. The size field is filled for only some rows; it gives once, few, many or a size class.

j_gene,abundance,len,d_gene,v_gene,CDR3aa,CDR3nt
TRBJ1-2,NA,15,TRBD1,TRBV15,CATSPRTGGGYGYTF,TGTGCCACCAGCCCTCGGACAGGGGGCGGCTATGGCTACACCTTC
TRBJ1-2,many,14,NA,TRBV20-1,CSASQGPTGYGYTF,TGCAGTGCTAGTCAAGGCCCAACGGGATATGGCTACACCTTC
TRBJ1-2,few,15,NA,TRBV28,CASRLTGKSSYGYTF,TGTGCCAGCAGACTCACAGGAAAATCTAGCTATGGCTACACCTTC
TRBJ2-1,NA,15,TRBD1,TRBV15,CASNPGQGANNEQFF,TGTGCCAGCAACCCGGGACAGGGGGCGAACAATGAGCAGTTCTTC
TRBJ1-3,many,13,NA,TRBV6-1,CATTRGSGNTIYF,TGTGCCACCACGCGGGGTTCTGGAAACACCATATATTTT
TRBJ1-3,many,15,NA,TRBV19,CASTPLGTVGNTIYF,TGTGCCAGTACTCCACTCGGGACGGTAGGAAACACCATATATTTT
TRBJ2-5,NA,14,TRBD2,TRBV20-1,CSAEPSGSFETQYF,TGCAGTGCGGAACCCAGCGGGAGCTTTGAGACCCAGTACTTC
TRBJ2-7,NA,11,NA,TRBV29-1,CSGGAKDEQYF,TGCAGCGGGGGGGCCAAGGACGAGCAGTACTTC
TRBJ2-1,NA,14,NA,TRBV5-1,CASSLGLAANEQFF,TGCGCCAGCAGCTTGGGACTCGCTGCAAATGAGCAGTTCTTC
TRBJ1-1,NA,12,TRBD1,TRBV6-5,CASSWTGGEAFF,TGTGCCAGCAGTTGGACAGGGGGGGAAGCTTTCTTT
TRBJ1-2,NA,14,NA,TRBV25-1,CASSEYGRAGGYTF,TGTGCCAGCAGTGAATACGGCAGGGCTGGAGGCTACACCTTC
TRBJ1-4,many,15,NA,TRBV2,CASSEAGTGGEKLFF,TGTGCCAGCAGTGAAGCAGGGACCGGGGGAGAAAAACTGTTTTTT
TRBJ1-5,NA,15,NA,TRBV19,CASSIRRALGQPQHF,TGTGCCAGTAGCATACGCAGGGCTCTCGGTCAGCCCCAGCATTTT
TRBJ2-7,NA,16,TRBD1,TRBV15,CATSKPGQGPSYEQYF,TGTGCCACCAGCAAACCGGGACAGGGGCCCTCCTACGAGCAGTACTTC
TRBJ1-5,few,16,NA,TRBV15,CATSSHADRYNQPQHF,TGTGCCACCAGCAGCCACGCCGACAGGTACAATCAGCCCCAGCATTTT
TRBJ2-5,few,16,NA,TRBV7-8,CASSSDRLGYSETQYF,TGTGCCAGCAGCTCTGACAGGTTAGGGTATTCAGAGACCCAGTACTTC
TRBJ1-2,NA,12,NA,TRBV29-1,CSVVGINYGYTF,TGCAGCGTTGTTGGGATAAACTATGGCTACACCTTC
TRBJ1-2,NA,14,NA,TRBV7-3,CATSRGTVPLGYTF,TGTGCAACCTCGAGGGGGACGGTCCCCCTTGGCTACACCTTC
TRBJ1-3,few,16,NA,TRBV19,CASSSPGVGSGNTIYF,TGTGCCAGTAGTAGCCCGGGGGTGGGCTCCGGAAACACCATATATTTT
TRBJ1-2,NA,14,TRBD1,TRBV12-3/TRBV12-4,CASRQKTGGDGYTF,TGTGCCAGCAGACAAAAGACAGGGGGGGATGGCTACACCTTC
TRBJ2-1,NA,13,NA,TRBV20-1,CSATGRGDNEQFF,TGCAGCGCTACGGGACGCGGCGACAATGAGCAGTTCTTC
TRBJ1-1,NA,14,TRBD1,TRBV2,CASSLSLTGYEAFF,TGTGCCAGCAGTCTAAGTCTGACAGGGTACGAAGCTTTCTTT
TRBJ2-2,few,15,TRBD2,TRBV5-1,CATTRGSGRSGELFF,TGCGCCACCACTCGGGGTAGCGGGAGATCCGGGGAGCTGTTTTTT
TRBJ2-7,many,13,TRBD1,TRBV19,CASSMTGAYEQYF,TGTGCCAGTAGTATGACAGGGGCCTACGAGCAGTACTTC